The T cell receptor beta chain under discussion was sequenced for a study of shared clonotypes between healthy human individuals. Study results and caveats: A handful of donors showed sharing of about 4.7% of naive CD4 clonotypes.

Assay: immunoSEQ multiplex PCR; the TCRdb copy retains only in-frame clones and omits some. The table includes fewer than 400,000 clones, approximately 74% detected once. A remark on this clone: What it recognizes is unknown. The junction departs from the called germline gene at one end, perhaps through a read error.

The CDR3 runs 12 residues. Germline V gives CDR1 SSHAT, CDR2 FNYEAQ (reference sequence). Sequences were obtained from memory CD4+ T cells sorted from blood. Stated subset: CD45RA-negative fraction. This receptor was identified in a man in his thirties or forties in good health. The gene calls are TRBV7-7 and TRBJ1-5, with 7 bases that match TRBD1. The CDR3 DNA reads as TGTGCTAGCATCAGGGGGGGTCAGCCCCAGCATTTT. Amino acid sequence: CASIRGGQPQHF.